These 13 T cell receptor beta chains came from one sample sequenced in a study of shared clonotypes between healthy human individuals. The data were produced by immunoSEQ multiplex PCR, yet TCRdb's version contains in-frame clones alone and is incomplete. The profile shows about 2.3 million clones, 85% to 95% of them singletons. What was sequenced was naive CD4+ T cells from PBMCs. Noted subset: CD45RA+ positively selected. These receptors were collected from a man between 18 and 35 years old in good health. Some clones in this sample may be carry-over from other donors' samples.

The chain is built from TRBV6-5 and TRBJ1-1, with 9 positions matching TRBD1. The CDR3 runs 14 residues. Trimming removed 6 bases from V and 7 bases from J; junction bases left unmatched: 9. Germline V CDR1 and CDR2: MNHEY, SVGAGI. This CDR3 reads CASSPGTGLDEAFF. The CDR3 coding sequence is TGTGCCAGCAGCCCGGGGACAGGGCTGGATGAAGCTTTCTTT.

The genes are TRBV7-6 and TRBJ1-2; D unclear. Germline CDR1 and CDR2: SGHVS and FNYEAQ. There are 15 residues in the CDR3. Trimming took off 2 bases at V and 8 bases at J, with 18 bases between the two ends. As DNA, the CDR3 is TGTGCCAGCAGCTTATCGCTTGGCACGAGTAGGGGCTACACCTTC. Protein product: CASSLSLGTSRGYTF.

The rearrangement links TRBV7-8 to TRBJ2-7, with 8 positions matching TRBD2. The CDR3 has 17 residues. Germline assignment: CDR1 SGHVS and CDR2 FQNEAQ. With 5 bases clipped from V and 1 base from J, the junction kept 13 bases outside the gene matches. CDR3 in amino acids: CASSDWGIAGGSYEQYF. Here the CDR3 DNA reads TGTGCCAGCAGCGACTGGGGTATTGCGGGAGGATCCTACGAGCAGTACTTC.

The chain is built from TRBV5-1 and TRBJ1-1, with a weak D call TRBD1 (5 bases). This CDR3 has 15 amino acids. CDR1 is SGHRS, CDR2 YFSETQ, per germline. V was cut by 4 bases and J by 1 base, with 14 bases left in between. CDR3 sequence: CASSPGGARNTEAFF. CDR3 in DNA: TGCGCCAGCAGCCCGGGAGGGGCTAGGAACACTGAAGCTTTCTTT.

A note on this clone: Within the sample, other DNA sequences also encode this same CDR3. For the CDR3, the DNA is TGCAGCGTTGCCAGGGGGAACACTGAAGCTTTCTTT. Its protein product is CSVARGNTEAFF. The rearrangement uses TRBV29-1 and TRBJ1-1, with D maybe TRBD1 (6 bases). CDR3 length: 12 amino acids. V was pared by 4 bases and J by 1 base, with 7 bases between. Germline CDR1 is SQVTM and CDR2 is ANQGSEA.

DNA for the CDR3: TGTGCCAGCTCTCAAACCTTCTACGAGCAGTACTTC. Amino acids: CASSQTFYEQYF. The V call is TRBV18, the J call TRBJ2-7; D is ambiguous. Per germline, CDR1 KGHSH and CDR2 LQKENI. The CDR3 sequence is 12 residues long. The V and J ends lost 6 bases and 3 bases respectively, with 9 bases between them. The full variable domain, with the rest looked up from reference TRBV18 and TRBJ2-7, is NAGVMQNPRHLVRRRGQEARLRCSPMKGHSHVYWYRQLPEEGLKFMVYLQKENIIDESGMPKERFSAEFPKEGPSILRIQQVVRGDSAAYFCASSQTFYEQYFGPGTRLTVT.

This clone has more than one count but fewer than ten. The chain links TRBV18 to TRBJ1-1; D not resolved. There are 14 residues in the CDR3. Germline assignment: CDR1 KGHSH and CDR2 LQKENI. V lost 5 bases, J lost 2 bases, and 12 bases lay in between. The CDR3 DNA is TGTGCCAGCTCAGACTCTGCCAGTAACACTGAAGCTTTCTTT. Protein: CASSDSASNTEAFF.

The rearrangement links TRBV5-4 to TRBJ1-1; D not resolved. Germline V lookup: CDR1 SGHNT, CDR2 YYREEE (reference sequence). This CDR3 is built from 14 residues. With 1 base removed from V and 1 base from J, the gap between germline ends came to 8 bases. The CDR3 reads CASSLTAQNTEAFF. CDR3 in DNA: TGTGCCAGCAGCTTGACAGCTCAGAACACTGAAGCTTTCTTT.

The chain links TRBV5-3 to TRBJ1-1; 9 bases line up with TRBD1. TRBV5-3 is placed among ORFs of uncertain function. This CDR3 is built from 15 residues. V lost 3 bases and J lost 7; bases outside the gene matches: 10. For the CDR3, the DNA is TGTGCCAGAAGCTCGAACAGGGGGCTTAGTGGTGAAGCTTTCTTT. This gives the protein CARSSNRGLSGEAFF.

As to this clone: The identical CDR3 is also encoded by other nucleotide sequences in the sample. The rearrangement uses TRBV11-3 and TRBJ2-7; 7 bases are a match to TRBD2. From germline, CDR1 is SGHNT and CDR2 YENEEA. The CDR3 has 14 amino acids. V dropped 3 bases and J dropped 3; count of bases not matched to a gene: 5. The CDR3 protein is CASSLGGSSYEQYF. The CDR3 DNA follows: TGTGCCAGCAGCTTGGGCGGGAGTAGCTACGAGCAGTACTTC.

This chain connects TRBV5-1 to TRBJ1-4; D may be TRBD1 (6 bases). Trimming left V 1 base short and J 0 bases short, with 19 bases between. This CDR3 is 19 amino acids long. Germline lookup yields CDR1 SGHRS and CDR2 YFSETQ. As DNA, the CDR3 is TGCGCCAGCAGCTTGCCGACGACCGGGACATCGGCAACTAATGAAAAACTGTTTTTT. Translating gives CASSLPTTGTSATNEKLFF.

J is TRBJ2-7 and V is TRBV27; either TRBD1 or TRBD2 may supply D (5 bases each). CDR1 and CDR2 (germline): MNHEY, SMNVEV (reference sequence). The CDR3 totals 14 residues. V dropped 6 bases and J dropped 2 bases, with 14 bases sitting between them. CDR3 sequence reads: CASRRRDGTYEQYF. The CDR3 bases are TGTGCCAGCAGAAGACGGGACGGAACCTACGAGCAGTACTTC.

Note on this clone: The identical CDR3 is also encoded by other nucleotide sequences in the sample. This rearrangement joins TRBV11-2 to TRBJ2-3; D gene ambiguous. Trimming took off 1 base at V and 4 bases at J, with 3 bases between the two ends. The CDR3 length is 12 residues. From germline, CDR1 is SGHAT and CDR2 FQNNGV. The CDR3, as DNA: TGTGCCAGCAGCTTAGTCTCAGATACGCAGTATTTT. Its protein product is CASSLVSDTQYF.